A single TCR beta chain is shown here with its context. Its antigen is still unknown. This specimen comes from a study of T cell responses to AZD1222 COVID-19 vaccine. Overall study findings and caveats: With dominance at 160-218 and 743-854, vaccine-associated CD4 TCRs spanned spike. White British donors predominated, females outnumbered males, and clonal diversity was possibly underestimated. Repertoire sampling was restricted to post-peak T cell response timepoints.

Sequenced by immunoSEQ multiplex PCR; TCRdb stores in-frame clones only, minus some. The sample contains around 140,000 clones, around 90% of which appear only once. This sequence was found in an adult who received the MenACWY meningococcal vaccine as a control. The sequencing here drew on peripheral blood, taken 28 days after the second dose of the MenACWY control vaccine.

The CDR3 bases are TGTGCCAGCAGACCCCCTGGGACGGCCAAGGAAGGCTACACCTTC. Amino acid sequence: CASRPPGTAKEGYTF. The V call is TRBV28, the J call TRBJ1-2, with a tentative D call TRBD1 (5 bases). Trimming cost V 6 bases and J 8 bases, with 22 bases left between them. CDR3 size: 15 residues. CDR1 and CDR2 (germline): MDHEN, SYDVKM.